A single sample gave rise to the 25 T cell receptor beta chains below, sequenced in a study of blood T cell repertoires in COVID-19. Sequencing was performed with immunoSEQ multiplex PCR; in TCRdb, only in-frame clones are kept and a portion is missing. This table holds 200,000 to 250,000 clones, 88% found once. Sequencing was done on a sample of peripheral blood. The receptors were sampled from a woman aged 55-75 years with acute or convalescent COVID-19.

This clone appeared a few times. The CDR3 region has the DNA TGTGCCAGCAGCACCGGACAGGGGTTCTATAATTCACCCCTCCACTTT. Encoded protein: CASSTGQGFYNSPLHF. This chain uses TRBV11-2 with TRBJ1-6; 9 nucleotides align to TRBD1. The germline V gene encodes CDR1 SGHAT and CDR2 FQNNGV. The CDR3 loop spans 16 amino acids. V lost 5 bases, J lost 3 bases, and 5 bases stayed unmatched.

V and J are TRBV3-1 (or the pseudogene TRBV3-2) and TRBJ2-2, with no clear D. There are 16 residues in the CDR3. Trimming stripped 1 base from V and 4 bases from J, with 13 bases between. Germline values: CDR1 LGHDT, CDR2 YNNKEL (reference sequence). CDR3 DNA sequence: TGTGCCAGCAGCCAAGGGGCCGGCCCCTCCACCGGGGAGCTGTTTTTT. It yields the protein CASSQGAGPSTGELFF.

This chain links TRBV5-1 with TRBJ2-6, with D possibly being TRBD1 (6 bases). The CDR3 runs to 14 residues. Germline V gene lookup returns CDR1 SGHRS and CDR2 YFSETQ. The V and J ends lost 6 bases and 0 bases respectively, with 7 bases between them. The CDR3 region is CASTGVSGANVLTF. CDR3 DNA sequence: TGCGCCAGCACAGGGGTCTCTGGGGCCAACGTCCTGACTTTC.

V and J are TRBV11-2 and TRBJ1-2, with 7 positions matching TRBD1. Germline CDR1 SGHAT, CDR2 FQNNGV. The CDR3 has 13 amino acids. Germline trimming cut 5 bases from V and 7 bases from J; bases unmatched to any gene: 7. The CDR3 DNA is TGTGCCAGCAGCCTTTGGACAGGTCTTGGCTACACCTTC. This codes for CASSLWTGLGYTF.

The rearrangement joins TRBV20-1 to TRBJ2-3, with D possibly matching TRBD1 (6 bases). CDR3 length equals 10 residues. Per germline, CDR1 DFQATT and CDR2 SNEGSKA (reference sequence). The V gene lost 8 bases and the J gene lost 8 bases, with 11 bases spanning the gap. The CDR3 DNA is TGCAGTCCCGCAGGGGCTACGCAGTATTTT. Its translation is CSPAGATQYF.

The chain recombines TRBV7-6 with TRBJ1-3; TRBD1 matches 8 bases. CDR1 is SGHVS and CDR2 is FNYEAQ in the germline V gene. J lost 2 bases, V lost 1 base, and 7 bases had no gene match. The CDR3 sequence is 17 residues long. The CDR3 sequence: CASSLGPGTGTGNTIYF. CDR3 bases: TGTGCCAGCAGCTTAGGTCCCGGGACAGGCACTGGAAACACCATATATTTT.

The CDR3 nucleotides are TGTGCCAGCAGCCCACGACAGGTATCTAACACTGAAGCTTTCTTT. Amino acids: CASSPRQVSNTEAFF. The rearrangement joins TRBV14 to TRBJ1-1, with D perhaps TRBD1 (6 bases). This CDR3 comprises 15 residues. Germline V gene lookup returns CDR1 SGHDN and CDR2 FVKESK. Between the trimmed V and J ends, which lost 4 bases and 2 bases, there was a span of 14 bases.

This chain links TRBV4-1 with TRBJ1-5; D possibly corresponds to TRBD1 (5 bases). This CDR3 comprises 19 residues. Germline CDR1 reads MGHRA; CDR2 reads YSYEKL. The ends were cut back, 3 bases at V and 3 bases at J, with 24 bases in the middle. Here the CDR3 reads CASSHPPGLRGGNNQPQHF. The CDR3 DNA follows: TGCGCCAGCAGCCACCCACCGGGACTCCGGGGAGGGAACAATCAGCCCCAGCATTTT.

V and J are TRBV19 and TRBJ2-5, with no clear D. This CDR3 has 14 residues. V lost 1 base to trimming and J lost 4 bases, with 10 bases between them. CDR1 LNHDA and CDR2 SQIVND come from the germline V gene (reference sequence). CDR3 nucleotide sequence: TGTGCCAGTAGTATAGTTCTAAAAGCAGAGACCCAGTACTTC. Translating it yields CASSIVLKAETQYF.

The chain uses TRBV11-2 and TRBJ1-2; 8 nucleotides line up with TRBD1. The germline V gene encodes CDR1 SGHAT and CDR2 FQNNGV. This CDR3 region has 16 residues. The trim removed 1 base at V and 2 bases at J, leaving 6 bases unmatched. CDR3 bases: TGTGCCAGCAGCTTAGGACAGGGGAGAGGCAACTATGGCTACACCTTC. Amino acid sequence: CASSLGQGRGNYGYTF.

The chain combines TRBV5-5 with TRBJ2-2, with D possibly TRBD2 on 6 matching bases. The CDR3 spans 13 residues. With 4 bases removed from V and 4 bases from J, the gap between germline ends came to 8 bases. Germline V gene sequence: CDR1 SGHKS, CDR2 YYEKEE (reference sequence). DNA for the CDR3: TGTGCCAGCAGCCAACTAGCCACCGGGGAGCTGTTTTTT. Translating gives CASSQLATGELFF. The variable domain in full, completed from reference TRBV5-5 and TRBJ2-2, reads DAGVTQSPTHLIKTRGQQVTLRCSPISGHKSVSWYQQVLGQGPQFIFQYYEKEERGRGNFPDRFSARQFPNYSSELNVNALLLGDSALYLCASSQLATGELFFGEGSRLTVL.

The chain couples TRBV19 to TRBJ2-7; no clear D gene. The germline V gene encodes CDR1 LNHDA and CDR2 SQIVND (reference sequence). The length of the CDR3 is 14 residues. The V and J ends lost 4 bases and 0 bases respectively, with 10 bases between them. The CDR3 spells CASSRFTSSYEQYF. The CDR3 DNA reads as TGTGCCAGTAGTAGATTCACCAGCTCCTACGAGCAGTACTTC.

J is TRBJ2-3 and V is TRBV11-2; 8 bases align to TRBD2. Germline V CDR1 and CDR2: SGHAT, FQNNGV. The junction had 4 bases not matched to a gene; V was cut back by 5 bases and J by 0 bases. The CDR3 extends over 15 amino acids. CDR3 region: CASSQSSGSTDTQYF. Here the CDR3 DNA reads TGTGCCAGCAGCCAATCTAGCGGGAGCACAGATACGCAGTATTTT. The variable domain in full, completed from reference TRBV11-2 and TRBJ2-3, reads EAGVAQSPRYKIIEKRQSVAFWCNPISGHATLYWYQQILGQGPKLLIQFQNNGVVDDSQLPKDRFSAERLKGVDSTLKIQPAKLEDSAVYLCASSQSSGSTDTQYFGPGTRLTVL.

This chain uses TRBV11-2 with TRBJ2-1; possible D gene TRBD2, 7 bases. Germline V gene sequence: CDR1 SGHAT, CDR2 FQNNGV. The V gene lost 5 bases and the J gene lost 9 bases, with 14 bases spanning the gap. The CDR3 length is 13 residues. Here the CDR3 reads CASSRQGGGEQFF. CDR3 coding DNA: TGTGCCAGCAGCCGCCAGGGAGGGGGTGAGCAGTTCTTC.

The chain combines TRBV7-9 with TRBJ1-2, with 7 bases fitting TRBD1. Germline V gene lookup returns CDR1 SEHNR and CDR2 FQNEAQ (reference sequence). V lost 5 bases and J lost 6; bases outside the gene matches: 3. The CDR3 spans 12 residues. The DNA for the CDR3 is TGTGCCAGCAGCAACAGGGGCAATGGCTACACCTTC. It specifies CASSNRGNGYTF.

The rearrangement joins TRBV28 to TRBJ2-1; 9 nucleotides line up with TRBD2. Unmatched junction bases numbered 6, after V lost 5 bases and J lost 4 bases. The CDR3 totals 15 residues. Germline-derived CDR1 and CDR2 are MDHEN and SYDVKM. This chain's CDR3 is CASSSPSGVYNEQFF. CDR3 sequence (DNA): TGTGCCAGCAGTAGCCCTAGCGGGGTATACAATGAGCAGTTCTTC.

V is TRBV7-2 and J is TRBJ1-4, with D perhaps TRBD1 (6 bases). The CDR3 is made up of 17 amino acids. Germline loops: CDR1 SGHTA, CDR2 FQGNSA. The V and J ends lost 2 bases and 1 base respectively, with 14 bases between them. Here the CDR3 reads CASSLSPGVQTNEKLFF. The CDR3 coding sequence is TGTGCCAGCAGCTTAAGCCCAGGGGTTCAAACTAATGAAAAACTGTTTTTT.

The chain has TRBV6-5 and TRBJ1-2; no definite D call. Germline CDR1 MNHEY, CDR2 SVGAGI. This CDR3 has 13 amino acids. Trimming left V 6 bases short and J 5 bases short, with 13 bases between. The CDR3, as DNA: TGTGCCAGCAGGCGGTCGGGAGGGTATGGCTACACCTTC. Translating gives CASRRSGGYGYTF.

The V and J genes are TRBV19 and TRBJ2-1; D gene ambiguous. The CDR3 contains 13 residues. CDR1 is LNHDA, CDR2 SQIVND, per germline (reference sequence). Trimming left V 3 bases short and J 3 bases short, with 6 bases between. In DNA, the CDR3 is TGTGCCAGTAGTATCGCCGGCTACAATGAGCAGTTCTTC. It encodes CASSIAGYNEQFF.

The V call is TRBV16, the J call TRBJ1-1; perhaps TRBD1 as D (5 bases). Germline lookup yields CDR1 KGHSY and CDR2 FQNENV. Deletions cut 4 bases from V and 4 bases from J, with 16 bases between. The CDR3 runs 15 residues. DNA of the CDR3: TGTGCCAGCAGCCTGCACCAGGGCGGAAGCACTGAAGCTTTCTTT. Translated: CASSLHQGGSTEAFF.

The V gene is TRBV3-1 (or the pseudogene TRBV3-2), the J gene TRBJ1-3; 9 bases are a match to TRBD1. The junction had 8 bases not matched to a gene; V was cut back by 4 bases and J by 4 bases. This CDR3 comprises 16 residues. Looked up from germline, CDR1 is LGHDT and CDR2 is YNNKEL (reference sequence). The CDR3 reads CASSRLQGAGGNTIYF. Here the CDR3 DNA reads TGTGCCAGCAGCCGACTACAGGGGGCGGGAGGAAACACCATATATTTT.

This chain uses TRBV10-3 with TRBJ1-4, with D maybe TRBD1 (5 bases). This CDR3 has 15 residues. Germline lookup yields CDR1 ENHRY and CDR2 SYGVKD. The V gene lost 0 bases and the J gene lost 3 bases, with 8 bases spanning the gap. In nucleotides, the CDR3 is TGTGCCATCAGTGAGTCGGGGCGGTCTAATGAAAAACTGTTTTTT. Translating gives CAISESGRSNEKLFF.

The chain uses TRBV19 and TRBJ2-5, with 12 bases that match TRBD2. The germline V gene encodes CDR1 LNHDA and CDR2 SQIVND (reference sequence). The CDR3 length is 15 residues. The junction had 4 bases not matched to a gene; V was cut back by 3 bases and J by 5 bases. The CDR3 sequence: CASSILAGGYETQYF. CDR3 nucleotides: TGTGCCAGTAGTATCCTAGCGGGGGGGTATGAGACCCAGTACTTC.

This chain joins TRBV7-2 and TRBJ2-7; possible D gene TRBD1, 6 bases. The germline gives CDR1 SGHTA, CDR2 FQGNSA. This CDR3 is built from 14 residues. V shed 1 base and J shed 9 bases, with 16 bases lying between them. The CDR3 DNA sequence: TGTGCCAGCAGCTTAGAACAGGGTGGTTTTGGGCAGTACTTC. As protein: CASSLEQGGFGQYF. The variable domain in full, with the rest retrieved from reference TRBV7-2 and TRBJ2-7, is GAGVSQSPSNKVTEKGKDVELRCDPISGHTALYWYRQSLGQGLEFLIYFQGNSAPDKSGLPSDRFSAERTGGSVSTLTIQRTQQEDSAVYLCASSLEQGGFGQYFGPGTRLTVT.

This clone was detected only once. J is TRBJ1-5 and V is TRBV19; D is uncertain. Germline V gives CDR1 LNHDA, CDR2 SQIVND (reference sequence). The CDR3 has 12 amino acids. V dropped 2 bases and J dropped 5 bases, with 4 bases sitting between them. The DNA of the CDR3 is TGTGCCAGTAGTATATCAGATCAGCCCCAGCATTTT. Amino acids: CASSISDQPQHF. The full variable domain, completed using reference TRBV19 and TRBJ1-5, is DGGITQSPKYLFRKEGQNVTLSCEQNLNHDAMYWYRQDPGQGLRLIYYSQIVNDFQKGDIAEGYSVSREKKESFPLTVTSAQKNPTAFYLCASSISDQPQHFGDGTRLSIL.